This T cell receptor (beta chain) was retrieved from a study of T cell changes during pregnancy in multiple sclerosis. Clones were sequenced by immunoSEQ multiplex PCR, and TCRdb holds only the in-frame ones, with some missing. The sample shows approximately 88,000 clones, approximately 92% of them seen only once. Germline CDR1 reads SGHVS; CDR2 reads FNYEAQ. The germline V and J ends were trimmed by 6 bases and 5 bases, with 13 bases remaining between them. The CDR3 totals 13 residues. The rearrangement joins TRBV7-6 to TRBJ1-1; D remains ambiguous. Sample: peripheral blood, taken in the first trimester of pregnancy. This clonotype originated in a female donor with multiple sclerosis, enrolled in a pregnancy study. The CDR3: CASRNPFQTEAFF. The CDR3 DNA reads TGTGCCAGCAGAAACCCCTTTCAGACTGAAGCTTTCTTT.